A single sample gave rise to the 18 T cell receptor beta chains below, sequenced in a study of blood T cell repertoires in COVID-19. TCRdb's table, derived via immunoSEQ multiplex PCR, lists solely in-frame clones and lacks some. Of about 210,000 clones in the sample, around 90% were seen once. The sample comprised peripheral blood. The receptors were sampled from a man aged 55 to 69 with acute or convalescent COVID-19.

The gene calls are TRBV15 and TRBJ1-1; TRBD1 is a possible D gene (5 bases). CDR1 is LNHNV, CDR2 YYDKDF, per germline (reference sequence). Deletions cut 1 base from V and 3 bases from J, with 9 bases between. The CDR3 spans 14 residues. Here the CDR3 DNA reads TGTGCCACCAGCAGAGCGGGGGGGGACACTGAAGCTTTCTTT. This translates into CATSRAGGDTEAFF.

The chain joins TRBV5-4 to TRBJ1-5; 9 bases are a match to TRBD1. Germline V gene data show CDR1 as SGHNT and CDR2 as YYREEE (reference sequence). CDR3 length equals 16 residues. J lost 1 base, V lost 1 base, and 3 bases had no gene match. The CDR3 here is CASSLTGTGSNQPQHF. Written as DNA, the CDR3 is TGTGCCAGCAGCTTGACCGGGACAGGGAGCAATCAGCCCCAGCATTTT.

With respect to this clone: One base away lies a much larger clone, so this may be a sequencing read error. This chain uses TRBV3-1 (or the pseudogene TRBV3-2) with TRBJ2-7; 9 nucleotides match TRBD1. CDR1 and CDR2 (germline): LGHDT, YNNKEL (reference sequence). This CDR3 has 14 residues. V gave up 4 bases and J gave up 2 bases; unmatched junction bases: 3. DNA for the CDR3: TGTGCCAGCAGCCCCGGGACAGGGACCTACGAGCAGTACTTC. Protein sequence: CASSPGTGTYEQYF.

This chain links TRBV3-1 (or the pseudogene TRBV3-2) with TRBJ1-1; a possible D gene is TRBD1 (6 bases). The germline V and J ends were trimmed by 3 bases and 5 bases, with 28 bases remaining between them. The CDR3 is made up of 19 amino acids. Germline V gives CDR1 LGHDT, CDR2 YNNKEL (reference sequence). CDR3 coding DNA: TGTGCCAGCAGCCATGGATTGCCAGGGGCCGATTCCAGAGGGACTGAAGCTTTCTTT. It specifies CASSHGLPGADSRGTEAFF.

The chain employs TRBV2 and TRBJ1-2; D is unresolved. V dropped 8 bases and J dropped 0 bases, with 10 bases sitting between them. Germline V CDR1 and CDR2: SNHLY, FYNNEI. The length of the CDR3 is 13 residues. The CDR3 loop reads CASSHESNYGYTF. The CDR3 nucleotides are TGTGCCAGCTCACACGAATCTAACTATGGCTACACCTTC.

V gene TRBV19 combines with J gene TRBJ2-7; no clear D gene. CDR1 LNHDA and CDR2 SQIVND come from the germline V gene (reference sequence). Trimming cost V 1 base and J 7 bases, with 17 bases left between them. The CDR3 sequence is 15 residues long. The chain's CDR3 is CASSIGSRVLGEQYF. CDR3 coding DNA: TGTGCCAGTAGTATAGGGTCACGAGTTCTCGGGGAGCAGTACTTC.

The chain joins TRBV19 to TRBJ1-4; the D gene is possibly TRBD1 (6 bases). The CDR3 has 13 amino acids. Trimming stripped 10 bases from V and 2 bases from J, with 11 bases between. Germline CDR1 and CDR2: LNHDA and SQIVND (reference sequence). The CDR3, as DNA: TGTGCCACAACAGGGCCGACTAATGAAAAACTGTTTTTT. This gives the protein CATTGPTNEKLFF.

The CDR3 sequence is CASSFSGTGQETQYF. The DNA of the CDR3 is TGTGCCAGCAGTTTTTCTGGGACAGGGCAAGAGACCCAGTACTTC. V gene TRBV28 combines with J gene TRBJ2-5; 9 positions agree with TRBD1. With V trimmed by 3 bases and J by 2 bases, 4 bases remained unmatched. The germline V gene has CDR1 MDHEN and CDR2 SYDVKM. The CDR3 runs 15 residues.

The V call is TRBV21-1, the J call TRBJ2-3; the table's D gene call, TRBD2, was not cross checked with the DNA. TRBV21-1 is a pseudogene segment. CDR3 length equals 15 residues. The CDR3 bases are TGTGCCAGCAGCAAGGAGGGATTGTTCACAGATACGCAGTATTTT. It yields the protein CASSKEGLFTDTQYF.

The gene calls are TRBV3-1 (or the pseudogene TRBV3-2) and TRBJ2-1; the match to TRBD1 covers 10 bases. CDR1 and CDR2 from the germline V gene are LGHDT and YNNKEL (reference sequence). The V segment lost 4 bases and the J segment 1 base; nucleotides outside the gene matches: 4. This CDR3 spans 16 amino acids. The CDR3 region has the DNA TGTGCCAGCAGCCCTTGGACAGGGGGATCCTACAATGAGCAGTTCTTC. Protein sequence: CASSPWTGGSYNEQFF.

The chain combines TRBV27 with TRBJ2-7, with D perhaps matching TRBD1 (6 bases). V was cut by 4 bases and J by 2 bases, with 12 bases left in between. Germline CDR1 MNHEY, CDR2 SMNVEV (reference sequence). The CDR3 has 14 amino acids. The CDR3, as DNA: TGTGCCAGCAGTTGGGGGCCACAAACCTACGAGCAGTACTTC. As protein: CASSWGPQTYEQYF.

The chain links TRBV7-2 to TRBJ1-1; tentatively, D is TRBD1 (5 bases). CDR1 and CDR2 from the germline V gene are SGHTA and FQGNSA. This CDR3 has 14 amino acids. V was clipped by 0 bases and J by 3 bases, with 8 bases between them. The CDR3 spells CASSLAGVDTEAFF. CDR3 sequence (DNA): TGTGCCAGCAGCTTAGCAGGGGTGGACACTGAAGCTTTCTTT. Combining the CDR3 with reference TRBV7-2 and TRBJ1-1 gives the whole variable domain GAGVSQSPSNKVTEKGKDVELRCDPISGHTALYWYRQSLGQGLEFLIYFQGNSAPDKSGLPSDRFSAERTGGSVSTLTIQRTQQEDSAVYLCASSLAGVDTEAFFGQGTRLTVV.

The chain carries TRBV7-3 and TRBJ2-1, with 9 positions matching TRBD2. The length of the CDR3 is 18 residues. J gave up 8 bases and V 5 bases, and 19 bases lay outside the gene matches. Germline V gene sequence: CDR1 SGHTA, CDR2 FQGTGA. The CDR3 sequence: CASSPLASAGGSHDEQFF. CDR3 in DNA: TGTGCCAGCAGCCCCCTCGCGTCGGCGGGGGGGTCTCACGATGAGCAGTTCTTC.

The chain employs TRBV24-1 and TRBJ2-1, with 8 bases that match TRBD2. This CDR3 has 16 amino acids. Germline-derived CDR1 and CDR2 are KGHDR and SFDVKD. Trimming removed 4 bases from V and 5 bases from J; junction bases left unmatched: 9. CDR3 in DNA: TGTGCCACCAGTGACCCTTCGGGGGGGCCCCACAATGAGCAGTTCTTC. As protein: CATSDPSGGPHNEQFF.

The chain links TRBV5-1 to TRBJ2-2, with TRBD2 matching 14 bases. The J segment lost 2 bases and the V segment lost 3 bases, leaving 3 bases of the junction unmatched. This CDR3 region has 17 residues. Germline loops: CDR1 SGHRS, CDR2 YFSETQ. DNA for the CDR3: TGCGCCAGCAGCTCGGGACTAGCGGGGGCTAACACCGGGGAGCTGTTTTTT. Protein: CASSSGLAGANTGELFF.

The rearrangement uses TRBV7-9 and TRBJ1-1; 9 bases are a match to TRBD1. The V gene's germline CDR1 is SEHNR and CDR2 FQNEAQ (reference sequence). The CDR3 extends over 18 amino acids. The V segment lost 1 base and the J segment 0 bases; nucleotides outside the gene matches: 9. The CDR3 protein is CASSLGGQGGVLNTEAFF. The CDR3 region has the DNA TGTGCCAGCAGCTTAGGGGGACAGGGAGGGGTCTTGAACACTGAAGCTTTCTTT.

The sample holds one count of this clone. The chain has TRBV28 and TRBJ2-7; 7 positions agree with TRBD1. The CDR3 has 16 residues. Germline V gene data show CDR1 as MDHEN and CDR2 as SYDVKM. J lost 7 bases, V lost 6 bases, and 18 bases had no gene match. The CDR3 here is CASSPSTGPPLGEQYF. CDR3 nucleotide sequence: TGTGCCAGCAGCCCTTCGACAGGGCCCCCCTTGGGGGAGCAGTACTTC.

The chain has TRBV6-2 or TRBV6-3 and TRBJ2-7; a possible D gene is TRBD2 (5 bases). V was cut by 1 base and J by 6 bases, with 7 bases left in between. The CDR3 covers 12 residues. Germline assignment: CDR1 MNHEY and CDR2 SVGEGT. CDR3 nucleotides: TGTGCCAGCAGTTACTATAGCGCCGAGCAGTACTTC. Residues: CASSYYSAEQYF.